This T cell receptor beta chain was identified in a study of shared clonotypes between healthy human individuals (TCRdb year 2020). Notes on the research overall: The cohort comprised two women and a few men aged 18 to 49 years. To estimate repertoire size and how much clonotypes are shared between individuals, the study performed deep sequencing of blood TCR repertoires from about 5 healthy adults. Different laboratories and diverse techniques were used to prepare libraries and sequence TCR repertoires, to increase sequencing depth and limit assay-specific biases. Per donor, leukapheresis produced somewhere between about 0.94 and 9 billion PBMCs. Broad study findings and their caveats: Pairwise subsampling led to the expectation that sequencing depth would affect the degree of clonotype sharing among donors. The small number of donors limited the genetic and exposure-history diversity represented. Sampling was restricted to blood, and TCR repertoires in tissues likely differ from the TCR repertoires found in blood.

Using the deep immunoSEQ assay, multiplex PCR amplified TCR CDR3 regions from genomic DNA. Genomic DNA extracted from each cell subset was distributed evenly over all wells of several immunoSEQ 96-well plates, and each plate served as one replicate. For unsorted PBMC, roughly 330 ng of genomic DNA, equivalent to about 30,000 T cell genomes, went into each replicate PCR. Ten immunoSEQ deep assay plates were used to sequence unsorted PBMC genomic DNA. Purified libraries were quantified with a Qubit 3.0 fluorometer, sized on a Bioanalyzer 2100, and re-quantified with the KAPA Library Quantification kit. Each immunoSEQ 96-well plate was sequenced on its own single-read 150-cycle Illumina NextSeq 550 flow cell. The paper's processing steps were these. Because the immunoSEQ output included only junctional sequences and no quality scores, the filtering could not be the same as the filtering used for full-length reads. To assign V/J genes and CDR3, sequences were annotated using PyIR, a Python wrapper for IgBLAST v1.9, with IMGT germline references. Reads with weak V/J assignments (E-value above 1e-6), missing CDR3, stop codons, out-of-frame junctions, or ambiguous translated residues were removed. A V3J clonotype was defined by an identical inferred V gene, J gene, and CDR3 amino acid sequence. To compute the percentage overlap between repertoires, the number of shared unique clonotypes was divided by the size of the smaller repertoire. Three approaches were used to assess repertoire richness: RTK rarefaction, the Chao1 estimator, and Recon v2.1 estimates of unobserved clonotypes. TCRdb limited this immuneACCESS table to in-frame rearrangements with V and J called. A share of clones is missing; checked studies link under half to unresolved V genes, and the rest is unexplained. The V and J calls and clone size are taken from that table; D and trimming were inferred from the DNA. Present in this sample are 400,000 to 600,000 clones, 79% of which were seen just once. The top ten hold over 10% of the sample.

For this clone: Its antigen specificity is not known. No much larger clonotype is one base removed from it; base qualities were not supplied.

Healthy HIV-negative adults with no recently reported acute infections or vaccinations were included as donors. Every donor was a Caucasian adult residing in Nashville, Tennessee, USA. For unsorted samples, 100 million or so PBMCs were counted, and genomic DNA was extracted using the QIAamp DNA Blood Mini kit. Blood was collected by leukapheresis, and PBMCs were isolated by Ficoll-Histopaque density gradient centrifugation and then cryopreserved in liquid nitrogen vapor phase. The junction carries 12 bases between V and J, which are trimmed by 2 bases and 0 bases respectively. The germline V gene (reference sequence) gives CDR1 as SGHAT and CDR2 as FQDESV. The CDR3 has 16 amino acids, counting the end cysteine and phenylalanine. The sequence is cut down to CDR3 DNA, 48 bases in frame from base 1.

The sample consisted of PBMCs. The receptor chain draws on TRBV11-1 and TRBJ2-3, with the D gene too uncertain to name. This TCR derives from a woman in her 40s in good health. Some clones in this sample may be carry-over from other donors' samples. The CDR3 loop reads CASSLPLGTSTDTQYF. The DNA sequence is given as TGTGCCAGCAGCTTACCCTTAGGAACCAGCACAGATACGCAGTATTTT.